This T cell receptor (beta chain) was obtained from a study of blood T cell repertoires in COVID-19 (dated by TCRdb to the early 2020s). Context from the whole study: Samples covering the acute and convalescent phases of COVID-19 were provided by collaborators in the United States, Italy and Spain. The sample metadata nearly always contained a de-identified subject ID, COVID-19 status, age in years and sex. Deeply sampled blood TCRbeta repertoires from subjects exposed to, actively infected with, or recovered from COVID-19 were included in the dataset. The repertoires were released in a freely available public database meant as a resource for research on the immune response to SARS-CoV-2. The prospective study material was composed of cDNA or gDNA derived from T cells, B-cell-depleted T cells, or PBMCs. The samples were drawn from the first 160 participants of the ongoing ImmuneRACE study and from roughly 1,300 subjects provided by 6 global collaborators. HLA class I and class II types, where available, came from metadata supplied by the sample provider rather than from assay-based typing.

The investigation overall reported the following: The quantity of clinical and demographic metadata differed by source and by participant and was supplied without curation.

TCRbeta CDR3 regions were amplified from genomic DNA by means of the immunoSEQ Assay, a bias-controlled multiplex PCR. As for the original processing: Nucleated cell counts per sample were estimated from amplification of reference gene primers within the assay. Sequence reads were collapsed and filtered to measure the absolute abundance of every unique TCRbeta CDR3 rearrangement. Productive Simpson clonality was computed per sample as the square root of Simpson's diversity index over productive rearrangements. The table was pulled from immuneACCESS by TCRdb, which kept in-frame rearrangements only. Such tables lose some clones; where checked, under half of the loss comes from unresolved V genes, and the rest has no known cause. The V and J calls and clone size were taken over from that table, and D and trimming were inferred from the DNA. The table for this sample lists 50,000 to 55,000 clones; more than 80% of them were counted only once. 6.5% of the sample is in the top ten clones.

Whole blood was collected in K2EDTA tubes by collaborating institutions according to the institutions' own protocols. Collaborator samples were shipped for TCRbeta analysis as frozen whole blood, isolated PBMCs, or DNA extracted from either sample type. Details on this clone: Its antigen remains undetermined. No quality values exist for individual bases; no much larger clone is one base distant.

Deletion took 6 bases off V and 0 bases off J, with a span of 11 bases between the germline ends. Sequences MNHEY (CDR1) and SVGAGI (CDR2) are obtained from the germline V gene. Including cysteine and phenylalanine, the CDR3 has 15 amino acids. The retained sequence is limited to the CDR3, 45 bases, with the frame set at the first base. This receptor was taken from a man aged 55 to 70 with acute or convalescent COVID-19. The V and J segments used are TRBV6-5 and TRBJ2-2; tentative D gene TRBD2, with 6 bases matching. Input material: peripheral blood. This receptor has the CDR3 CASRASATNTGELFF. The nucleotide sequence reads as follows: TGTGCCAGCAGAGCTAGCGCCACGAACACCGGGGAGCTGTTTTTT.